Below, one T cell receptor beta chain is given with its context. Its cognate antigen is unknown. This record comes from a study of T cells in localized non-small cell lung cancer. Overall study findings and caveats: One tumor region alone was sequenced, and heterogeneity therefore remains possible. Uninvolved adjacent lung had the highest recorded T cell clonality, with tumor below it. In adjacent lung, a median roughly 57 of the top 100 tumor clones were found. With higher T cell density in blood came longer overall survival.

Germline values: CDR1 LNHDA, CDR2 SQIVND (reference sequence). Trimming stripped 4 bases from V and 8 bases from J, with 9 bases between. This CDR3 region has 12 residues. The data were produced by immunoSEQ multiplex PCR, yet TCRdb's version contains in-frame clones alone and is incomplete. The sample has 1,500 to 2,000 clones, 30% to 35% seen once. This TCR derives from a female donor at least 60 years old with stage I squamous cell lung carcinoma. The material sequenced was lung tumor tissue, taken before any cancer treatment. J is TRBJ2-1 and V is TRBV19; D might be TRBD1 or TRBD2, each matching 5 bases. This CDR3 reads CASSRGEYEQFF. In nucleotides, the CDR3 is TGTGCCAGTAGTAGAGGGGAGTATGAGCAGTTCTTC.